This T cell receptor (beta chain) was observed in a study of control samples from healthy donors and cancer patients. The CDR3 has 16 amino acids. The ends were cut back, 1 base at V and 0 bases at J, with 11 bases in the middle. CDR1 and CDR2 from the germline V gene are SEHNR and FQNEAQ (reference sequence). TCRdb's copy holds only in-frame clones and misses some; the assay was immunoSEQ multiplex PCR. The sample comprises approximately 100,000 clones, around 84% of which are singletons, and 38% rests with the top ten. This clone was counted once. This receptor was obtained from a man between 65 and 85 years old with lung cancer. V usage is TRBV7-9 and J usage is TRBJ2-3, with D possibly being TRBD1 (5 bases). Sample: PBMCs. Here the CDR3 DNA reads TGTGCCAGCAGCTTAGGCAGGGATTGGAGCACAGATACGCAGTATTTT. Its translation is CASSLGRDWSTDTQYF.